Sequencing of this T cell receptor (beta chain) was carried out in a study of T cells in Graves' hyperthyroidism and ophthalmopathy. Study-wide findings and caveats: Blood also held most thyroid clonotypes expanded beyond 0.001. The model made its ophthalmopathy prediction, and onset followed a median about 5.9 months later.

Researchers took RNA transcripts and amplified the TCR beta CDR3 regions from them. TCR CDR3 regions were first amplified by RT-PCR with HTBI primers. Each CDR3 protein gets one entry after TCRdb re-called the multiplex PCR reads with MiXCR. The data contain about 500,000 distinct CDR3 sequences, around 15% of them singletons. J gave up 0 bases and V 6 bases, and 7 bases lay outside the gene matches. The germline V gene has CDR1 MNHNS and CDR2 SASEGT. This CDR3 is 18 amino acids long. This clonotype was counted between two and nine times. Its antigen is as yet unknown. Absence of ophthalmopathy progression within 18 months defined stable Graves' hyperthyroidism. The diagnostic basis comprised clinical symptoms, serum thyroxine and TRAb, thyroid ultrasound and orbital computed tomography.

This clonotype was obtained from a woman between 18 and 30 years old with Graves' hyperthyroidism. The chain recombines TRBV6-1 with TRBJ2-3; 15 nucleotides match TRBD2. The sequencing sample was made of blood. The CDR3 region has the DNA TGTGCCAGCAGCACGGGACTAGCGGGAGGTACTAGCACAGATACGCAGTATTTT. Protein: CASSTGLAGGTSTDTQYF.